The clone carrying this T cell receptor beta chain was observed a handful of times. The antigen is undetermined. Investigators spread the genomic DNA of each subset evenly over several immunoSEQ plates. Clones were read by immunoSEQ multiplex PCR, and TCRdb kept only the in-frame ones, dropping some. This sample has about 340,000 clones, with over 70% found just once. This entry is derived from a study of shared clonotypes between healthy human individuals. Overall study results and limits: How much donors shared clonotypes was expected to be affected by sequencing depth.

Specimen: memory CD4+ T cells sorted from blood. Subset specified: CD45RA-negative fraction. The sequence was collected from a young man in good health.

Here the CDR3 DNA reads TGTGCCAGCAGTTCACAGCGGGAGCCCCTATACAATGAGCAGTTCTTC. Encoded protein: CASSSQREPLYNEQFF. This chain joins TRBV6-6 and TRBJ2-1; TRBD2 matches at 8 bases. J gave up 4 bases and V 4 bases, and 9 bases lay outside the gene matches. The CDR3 is 16 residues long. The V gene's germline CDR1 is MNHNY and CDR2 SVGAGI (reference sequence).